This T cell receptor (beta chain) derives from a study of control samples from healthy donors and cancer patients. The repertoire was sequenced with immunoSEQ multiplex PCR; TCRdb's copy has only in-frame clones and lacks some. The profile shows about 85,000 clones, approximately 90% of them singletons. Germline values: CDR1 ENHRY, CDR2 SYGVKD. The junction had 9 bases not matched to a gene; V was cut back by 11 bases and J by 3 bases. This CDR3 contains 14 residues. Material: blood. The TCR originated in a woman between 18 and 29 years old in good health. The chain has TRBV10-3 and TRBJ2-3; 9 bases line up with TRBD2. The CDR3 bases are TGTGCCTTATCAGCGGGGGGCCTAACAGATACGCAGTATTTT. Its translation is CALSAGGLTDTQYF.